Presented here are 25 T cell receptor beta chains from one specimen sequenced in a study of shared clonotypes between healthy human individuals. Sequencing used immunoSEQ multiplex PCR; TCRdb keeps in-frame clones, though not all of them. The table has over a million clones, about 74% seen once. The sample consisted of memory CD4+ T cells sorted from blood. As to subset: CD45RA-negative fraction. These TCRs come from a man in his late teens or twenties in good health.

The rearrangement links TRBV27 to TRBJ2-5, with 8 bases aligning to TRBD1. V shed 5 bases, J shed 4 bases, and the junction held 12 bases outside the gene matches. Per the germline V gene, CDR1 is MNHEY and CDR2 is SMNVEV (reference sequence). CDR3 length equals 16 residues. CDR3 residues: CASSPKGTGLGETQYF. Written as DNA, the CDR3 is TGTGCCAGCAGTCCCAAAGGGACAGGCCTGGGAGAGACCCAGTACTTC.

The CDR3 protein is CASSAQPLSGADTQYF. CDR3 in DNA: TGTGCCAGCAGTGCCCAACCGTTATCGGGGGCAGATACGCAGTATTTT. The genes are TRBV6-4 and TRBJ2-3; D possibly corresponds to TRBD2 (6 bases). Germline CDR1 is MRHNA and CDR2 is SNTAGT. V dropped 4 bases and J dropped 4 bases, with 18 bases sitting between them. The CDR3 is 16 residues long.

V is TRBV6-5 and J is TRBJ1-6, with 9 bases identical to TRBD1. CDR1 and CDR2 (germline): MNHEY, SVGAGI. Unmatched junction bases numbered 8, after V lost 6 bases and J lost 8 bases. The CDR3 consists of 15 residues. The CDR3 loop reads CASRAPGQGYSPLHF. The CDR3 bases are TGTGCCAGCAGGGCTCCGGGACAGGGTTATTCACCCCTCCACTTT.

This chain connects TRBV19 to TRBJ2-4; tentatively, D is TRBD2 (5 bases). CDR3 length: 13 residues. V was shortened by 8 bases and J by 0 bases, with 8 bases between the two germline ends. Germline V lookup: CDR1 LNHDA, CDR2 SQIVND (reference sequence). The CDR3 DNA reads TGTGCCAGTTCAGGACTAGCCAAAAACATTCAGTACTTC. Its protein is CASSGLAKNIQYF.

This chain uses TRBV11-2 with TRBJ2-1, with 13 bases matching TRBD2. Germline values: CDR1 SGHAT, CDR2 FQNNGV. V lost 5 bases and J lost 7; bases outside the gene matches: 2. CDR3 length: 14 amino acids. This chain's CDR3 is CASSPTSGRNEQFF. DNA for the CDR3: TGTGCCAGCAGCCCGACTAGCGGGAGGAATGAGCAGTTCTTC.

This clone appeared a single time. The chain uses TRBV7-2 and TRBJ1-5; TRBD1 aligns across 8 bases. The J segment lost 2 bases and the V segment lost 5 bases, leaving 2 bases of the junction unmatched. This CDR3 spans 14 amino acids. Germline loops: CDR1 SGHTA, CDR2 FQGNSA. This CDR3 is CASSPDRGNQPQHF. The CDR3 DNA sequence: TGTGCCAGCAGCCCGGACAGGGGCAATCAGCCCCAGCATTTT.

CDR3 in amino acids: CASSPVLSGNEQFF. The DNA for the CDR3 is TGTGCCAGCAGCCCAGTATTAAGCGGAAATGAGCAGTTCTTC. The chain joins TRBV7-2 to TRBJ2-1, with a weak D call TRBD2 (5 bases). V lost 5 bases to trimming and J lost 7 bases, with 15 bases between them. From germline, CDR1 is SGHTA and CDR2 FQGNSA. CDR3 length: 14 amino acids.

The V call is TRBV28, the J call TRBJ2-3; D might be TRBD1 (5 bases). CDR3 length equals 14 residues. V was pared by 5 bases and J by 12 bases, with 21 bases between. Germline V CDR1 and CDR2: MDHEN, SYDVKM. CDR3 in amino acids: CASSPPYLRGHQYF. CDR3 in DNA: TGTGCCAGCAGTCCACCCTACCTAAGGGGCCATCAGTATTTT.

This clone was recorded many times. Other nucleotide sequences from this sample produce the same CDR3. The V gene is TRBV5-1, the J gene TRBJ2-3; no clear D. Trimming took off 0 bases at V and 2 bases at J, with 7 bases between the two ends. The CDR3 is 14 amino acids. Per germline, CDR1 SGHRS and CDR2 YFSETQ. CDR3 bases: TGCGCCAGCAGCTTGGAACAGACCACAGATACGCAGTATTTT. This gives the protein CASSLEQTTDTQYF.

This chain connects TRBV30 to TRBJ2-6; D may be TRBD1 or TRBD2 (5 bases each). Germline CDR1 reads GTSNPN; CDR2 reads SVGIG (reference sequence). The ends were cut back, 2 bases at V and 0 bases at J, with 14 bases in the middle. CDR3 length equals 17 residues. The CDR3 DNA follows: TGTGCCTGGAGTCTTGGGACGGTTTCCTCTGGGGCCAACGTCCTGACTTTC. Its translation: CAWSLGTVSSGANVLTF.

The chain combines TRBV27 with TRBJ1-5; tentative D call: TRBD1 (5 bases). V was shortened by 2 bases and J by 4 bases, with 18 bases between the two germline ends. Looked up from germline, CDR1 is MNHEY and CDR2 is SMNVEV (reference sequence). This CDR3 is built from 17 residues. CDR3 amino acids: CASSLRAGPGSNQPQHF. As DNA, the CDR3 is TGTGCCAGCAGTTTACGGGCAGGGCCGGGGTCGAATCAGCCCCAGCATTTT.

The chain recombines TRBV6-1 with TRBJ2-2; D possibly uses TRBD1 or TRBD2 (5 bases each). Germline values: CDR1 MNHNS, CDR2 SASEGT. V was trimmed by 8 bases and J by 5 bases, leaving 18 bases between them. This CDR3 comprises 15 residues. CDR3 loop: CASRRGDIATGELFF. DNA for the CDR3: TGTGCCAGCCGACGGGGCGATATCGCAACCGGGGAGCTGTTTTTT.

V is TRBV6-1 and J is TRBJ2-2; D is ambiguous. Trimming pared 3 bases from V and 4 bases from J, leaving 6 bases between. Germline assignment: CDR1 MNHNS and CDR2 SASEGT. This CDR3 spans 13 amino acids. CDR3 residues: CASSEQSTGELFF. The CDR3 DNA reads as TGTGCCAGCAGTGAGCAGTCCACCGGGGAGCTGTTTTTT.

The chain carries TRBV7-2 and TRBJ2-5; the D gene is possibly TRBD2 (6 bases). Germline CDR1 reads SGHTA; CDR2 reads FQGNSA. The CDR3 is 13 amino acids. V dropped 2 bases and J dropped 9 bases, with 13 bases sitting between them. The chain's CDR3 is CASSLPAGTAQYF. CDR3 nucleotides: TGTGCCAGCAGCTTACCAGCGGGCACGGCCCAGTACTTC.

The chain joins TRBV6-4 to TRBJ2-2; a weak D match, TRBD2 (6 bases). In germline, CDR1 is MRHNA, CDR2 SNTAGT. V lost 5 bases and J lost 4, with 17 bases in between. CDR3 length: 16 residues. The CDR3 coding sequence is TGTGCCAGCAGTCCTCAACCCGGAGGGAGCACCGGGGAGCTGTTTTTT. It is translated as CASSPQPGGSTGELFF.

The gene calls are TRBV27 and TRBJ2-1; D is unclear. V was clipped by 7 bases and J by 8 bases, with 12 bases between them. The CDR3 runs to 12 residues. The germline V gene has CDR1 MNHEY and CDR2 SMNVEV (reference sequence). CDR3 in amino acids: CASKTVVDEQFF. The CDR3 coding sequence is TGTGCCAGCAAAACGGTTGTCGATGAGCAGTTCTTC.

The chain couples TRBV6-1 to TRBJ1-1, with 7 bases identical to TRBD1. V trimming: 2 bases; J trimming: 4 bases; junction bases outside the gene matches: 7. The CDR3 consists of 15 residues. Germline CDR1 MNHNS, CDR2 SASEGT. The CDR3 region is CASSEWTGGTTEAFF. Written as DNA, the CDR3 is TGTGCCAGCAGTGAATGGACAGGTGGAACCACTGAAGCTTTCTTT.

For the CDR3, the DNA is TGCGCCAGCAGCTTGGCCGAAGTTGTCGGGGAGCTGTTTTTT. This codes for CASSLAEVVGELFF. The J gene is TRBJ2-2, the V gene TRBV5-1; no definite D call. Germline assignment: CDR1 SGHRS and CDR2 YFSETQ. V lost 0 bases and J lost 7, with 10 bases in between. The CDR3 is 14 amino acids.

The chain joins TRBV18 to TRBJ1-1; D perhaps matches TRBD1 (5 bases). V was pared by 1 base and J by 5 bases, with 11 bases between. Germline assignment: CDR1 KGHSH and CDR2 LQKENI. This CDR3 comprises 14 residues. The CDR3 protein is CASSPQGISTEAFF. DNA for the CDR3: TGTGCCAGCTCACCACAGGGGATATCGACTGAAGCTTTCTTT.

V and J are TRBV6-5 and TRBJ2-1; TRBD1 might be the D (6 bases). The V end was cut by 7 bases, the J end by 6 bases, with 16 bases between. This CDR3 spans 14 amino acids. CDR1 and CDR2 from the germline V gene are MNHEY and SVGAGI. CDR3 in amino acids: CASKPRGGGNEQFF. The CDR3 DNA follows: TGTGCCAGCAAACCCAGGGGTGGGGGCAATGAGCAGTTCTTC.

Only a few counts were recorded for this clone. This chain uses TRBV29-1 with TRBJ2-2; D not certain. V was pared by 6 bases and J by 6 bases, with 8 bases between. The CDR3 spans 11 residues. The V gene's germline CDR1 is SQVTM and CDR2 ANQGSEA. The CDR3 coding sequence is TGCAGCGTGAGATCAGCCGGGGAGCTGTTTTTT. It translates to CSVRSAGELFF.

V is TRBV9 and J is TRBJ1-1, with D perhaps TRBD1 (5 bases). The CDR3 consists of 15 residues. Germline CDR1 and CDR2: SGDLS and YYNGEE. Trimming left V 2 bases short and J 6 bases short, with 17 bases between. CDR3 residues: CASSVGDGPRAEAFF. The CDR3, as DNA: TGTGCCAGCAGCGTGGGGGACGGGCCGCGGGCTGAAGCTTTCTTT. The entire variable domain, with the rest obtained from reference TRBV9 and TRBJ1-1, is as follows: DSGVTQTPKHLITATGQRVTLRCSPRSGDLSVYWYQQSLDQGLQFLIQYYNGEERAKGNILERFSAQQFPDLHSELNLSSLELGDSALYFCASSVGDGPRAEAFFGQGTRLTVV.

Here the CDR3 DNA reads TGTGCCAGCAGTGCCCTCCCGGCCAGGGGGAATGAAAAACTGTTTTTT. Its translation: CASSALPARGNEKLFF. The chain carries TRBV6-1 and TRBJ1-4; 7 bases align to TRBD1. The CDR3 has 16 amino acids. The V segment lost 4 bases and the J segment 5 bases; nucleotides outside the gene matches: 10. Germline V gene lookup returns CDR1 MNHNS and CDR2 SASEGT.

This chain uses TRBV27 with TRBJ2-3; 8 bases are a match to TRBD2. The V gene's germline CDR1 is MNHEY and CDR2 SMNVEV (reference sequence). V lost 7 bases, J lost 3 bases, and 12 bases stayed unmatched. There are 16 residues in the CDR3. CDR3 loop: CASTLPRRGVTDTQYF. CDR3 DNA: TGTGCCAGCACCCTGCCTCGGCGGGGGGTAACAGATACGCAGTATTTT.

This clone was observed a single time. The V and J genes are TRBV28 and TRBJ2-1; TRBD2 agrees at 15 bases. CDR1 and CDR2 from the germline V gene are MDHEN and SYDVKM. Germline trimming cut 4 bases from V and 8 bases from J; bases unmatched to any gene: 9. This CDR3 contains 17 residues. CDR3 loop: CASSSPGTSGGIDEQFF. In nucleotides, the CDR3 is TGTGCCAGCAGTTCCCCCGGGACTAGCGGGGGGATTGATGAGCAGTTCTTC. Based on the CDR3 plus reference TRBV28 and TRBJ2-1, the full variable domain is DVKVTQSSRYLVKRTGEKVFLECVQDMDHENMFWYRQDPGLGLRLIYFSYDVKMKEKGDIPEGYSVSREKKERFSLILESASTNQTSMYLCASSSPGTSGGIDEQFFGPGTRLTVL.